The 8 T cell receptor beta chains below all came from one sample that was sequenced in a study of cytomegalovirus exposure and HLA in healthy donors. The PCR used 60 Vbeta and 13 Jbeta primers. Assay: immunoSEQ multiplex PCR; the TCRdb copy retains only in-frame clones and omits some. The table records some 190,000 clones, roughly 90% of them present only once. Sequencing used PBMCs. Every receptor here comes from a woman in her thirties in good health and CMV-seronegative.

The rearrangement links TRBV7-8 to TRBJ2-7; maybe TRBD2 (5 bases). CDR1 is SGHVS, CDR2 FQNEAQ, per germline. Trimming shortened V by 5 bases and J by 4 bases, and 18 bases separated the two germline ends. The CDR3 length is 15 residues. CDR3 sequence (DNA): TGTGCCAGCAGCCCGTGGACTCTATCGTCGTACGAGCAGTACTTC. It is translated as CASSPWTLSSYEQYF.

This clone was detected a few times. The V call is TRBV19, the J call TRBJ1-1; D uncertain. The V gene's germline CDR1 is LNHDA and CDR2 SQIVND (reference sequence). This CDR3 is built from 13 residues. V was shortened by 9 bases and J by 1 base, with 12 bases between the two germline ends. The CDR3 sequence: CASLKTGNTEAFF. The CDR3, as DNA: TGTGCCAGCCTGAAGACGGGGAACACTGAAGCTTTCTTT.

The CDR3 protein is CASSKTGSDEQYF. CDR3 in DNA: TGTGCCAGCAGCAAGACAGGGTCCGACGAGCAGTACTTC. The chain couples TRBV21-1 to TRBJ2-7; the DNA was not compared with TRBD1, the D call given in the table. TRBV21-1 corresponds to a pseudogene. The CDR3 contains 13 residues.

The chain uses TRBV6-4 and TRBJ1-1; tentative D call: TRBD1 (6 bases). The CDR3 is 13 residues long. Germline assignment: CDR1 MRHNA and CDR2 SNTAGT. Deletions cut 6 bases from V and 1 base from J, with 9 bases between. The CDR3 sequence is CASRQGTNTEAFF. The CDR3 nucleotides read TGTGCCAGCAGACAGGGCACGAACACTGAAGCTTTCTTT.

This chain's CDR3 is CASSLHSGTSNEQFF. DNA of the CDR3: TGTGCCAGCAGCTTACACTCCGGGACTAGCAATGAGCAGTTCTTC. The chain has TRBV7-2 and TRBJ2-1; TRBD2 matches at 8 bases. Per the germline V gene, CDR1 is SGHTA and CDR2 is FQGNSA. Trimming removed 2 bases from V and 6 bases from J; junction bases left unmatched: 6. There are 15 residues in the CDR3.

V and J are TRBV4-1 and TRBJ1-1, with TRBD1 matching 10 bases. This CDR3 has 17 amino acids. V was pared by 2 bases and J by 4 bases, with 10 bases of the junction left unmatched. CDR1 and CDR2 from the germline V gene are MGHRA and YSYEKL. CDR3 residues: CASSQLRGQGESTEAFF. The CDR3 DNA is TGCGCCAGCAGCCAACTAAGAGGACAGGGGGAGTCCACTGAAGCTTTCTTT.

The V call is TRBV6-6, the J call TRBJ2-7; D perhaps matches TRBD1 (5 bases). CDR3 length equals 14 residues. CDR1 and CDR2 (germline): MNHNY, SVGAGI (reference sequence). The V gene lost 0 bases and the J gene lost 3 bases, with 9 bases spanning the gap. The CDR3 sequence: CASSYSTAFYEQYF. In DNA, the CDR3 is TGTGCCAGCAGTTACTCGACAGCTTTCTACGAGCAGTACTTC.

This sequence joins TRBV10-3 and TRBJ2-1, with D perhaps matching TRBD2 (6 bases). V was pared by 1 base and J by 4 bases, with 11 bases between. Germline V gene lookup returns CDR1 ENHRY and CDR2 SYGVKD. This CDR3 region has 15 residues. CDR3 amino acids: CAISELRREYNEQFF. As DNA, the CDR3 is TGTGCCATCAGTGAGTTGAGGAGGGAGTACAATGAGCAGTTCTTC.